Listed below are T cell receptor beta chains from one sample, sequenced in a study of T cell changes during pregnancy in multiple sclerosis. Assay: immunoSEQ multiplex PCR; the TCRdb copy retains only in-frame clones and omits some. The table lists 33,000 or so clones, 90% of them singletons. Sequences were derived from peripheral blood, sampled in the third trimester of pregnancy. These receptors were obtained from a female donor in good health, enrolled as a control in a pregnancy study. Each CDR3 is given with its conserved first and last residue.

CDR3 | J | V
CASSFGGFEKLFF | TRBJ1-4 | TRBV27
CASSLAAGTEAFF | TRBJ1-1 | TRBV4-3
CASSRDTGSSNEQYF | TRBJ2-7 | TRBV6-5
CASSLLAREQYF | TRBJ2-7 | TRBV7-9
CTSTTPLAGGPGDTQYF | TRBJ2-3 | TRBV1
CATLGREQYF | TRBJ2-7 | TRBV6-6
CASTLSRGGGNTIYF | TRBJ1-3 | TRBV19
CASSSGTSGRSAQYF | TRBJ2-3 | TRBV27
CASSQEQGRQETQYF | TRBJ2-5 | TRBV4-1
CASSYPSTANEKLFF | TRBJ1-4 | TRBV6-6
CASSLGLSGTDTQYF | TRBJ2-3 | TRBV7-3
CASSLGGPGQYF | TRBJ2-7 | TRBV11-2
CASSETGEPYNEQFF | TRBJ2-1 | TRBV19
CASSLGPGGQETQYF | TRBJ2-5 | TRBV7-9
CASRLTGSAGELFF | TRBJ2-2 | TRBV5-1
CASSVRAGGQADTQYF | TRBJ2-3 | TRBV9
CASSLVRAGVSNQPQHF | TRBJ1-5 | TRBV5-8
CASSQGVGTGTNQPQHF | TRBJ1-5 | TRBV4-2
CASSLKAGGSQDTQYF | TRBJ2-3 | TRBV7-3
CASSPPTALSGDYTF | TRBJ1-2 | TRBV28
CASLDRDPRGYEQYF | TRBJ2-7 | TRBV2
CASSLTGESEQYF | TRBJ2-7 | TRBV28
CAWSDRGWRGYEQYF | TRBJ2-7 | TRBV30
CASRRTGGTEAFF | TRBJ1-1 | TRBV7-8
CASRWDRTHEQYF | TRBJ2-7 | TRBV5-1
CASSPAGQVQVNTEAFF | TRBJ1-1 | TRBV5-1
CSASGLAGDIGTDTQYF | TRBJ2-3 | TRBV29-1
CASSPLGSTEAFF | TRBJ1-1 | TRBV5-1
CASSDRGENQPQHF | TRBJ1-5 | TRBV6-1
CASSFQGGENQPQHF | TRBJ1-5 | TRBV2
CASSVTGRQETQYF | TRBJ2-5 | TRBV9
CASSDRRQGNTGELFF | TRBJ2-2 | TRBV10-2
CASGSGLAGGVEQYF | TRBJ2-7 | TRBV12-5
CASSEQGAQAEAFF | TRBJ1-1 | TRBV18
CASSLQGGTEAFF | TRBJ1-1 | TRBV7-3
CASSPEIGGAATNEKLFF | TRBJ1-4 | TRBV19
CASSQYGNQPQHF | TRBJ1-5 | TRBV7-8
CASKGTTGGTTDTQYF | TRBJ2-3 | TRBV19
CASSLADGGRGTQYF | TRBJ2-5 | TRBV7-8
CASSDRVGRETQYF | TRBJ2-5 | TRBV27
CASSVGLAGSSLFF | TRBJ2-1 | TRBV9